This T cell receptor beta chain appears in the sequencing data of a study of T-cell reconstitution after alpha-beta-depleted transplantation in children. The authors prepared the TCRbeta library with unique molecular identifiers. Each CDR3 protein gets one entry after TCRdb re-called the PCR reads with MiXCR. The repertoire holds 83,000 or so distinct CDR3 sequences, with 7.5% to 9.5% as singletons. This clonotype was counted many times. This specimen consisted of PBMCs from the stem cell graft donor, obtained from the stem cell graft. This clonotype was obtained from a human donor who donated a stem cell graft to a child with congenital amegakaryocytic thrombocytopenia.

For the CDR3, the DNA is TGTGCCAGCGCAACGGGGGGGCTAAGGCCAGATACGCAGTATTTT. It translates to CASATGGLRPDTQYF. The chain carries TRBV5-6 and TRBJ2-3; 8 bases align to TRBD2. J gave up 4 bases and V 7 bases, and 11 bases lay outside the gene matches. The V gene's germline CDR1 is SGHDT and CDR2 YYEEEE. The CDR3 extends over 15 amino acids.